The 16 T cell receptor beta chains reported below all come from one sample, sequenced in a study of T cell repertoires in cytomegalovirus infection (dated by TCRdb to the late 2010s). Sequenced on an Illumina HiSeq 1500. TCRdb reanalyzed the raw reads on its own, using fastp at Q25 for trimming and MiXCR for clone calling, and kept in-frame beta chains. Rows with a matching CDR3 protein are joined into one entry that keeps the most common DNA and genes. This sample has about 160,000 distinct CDR3 sequences in its table, and 17% of those were observed once. The top ten clones comprise approximately 19% of the sample. The material sequenced was CD8+ T cells from PBMCs. The receptors stem from a human donor in good health (CMV status not recorded). Some clones in this sample may be carry-over from other donors' samples.

This clonotype was counted between two and nine times. The genes are TRBV6-1 and TRBJ1-2; D perhaps matches TRBD1 (5 bases). Germline V gene lookup returns CDR1 MNHNS and CDR2 SASEGT. With 1 base removed from V and 4 bases from J, the gap between germline ends came to 10 bases. This CDR3 comprises 14 residues. CDR3: CASSEEGPSYGYTF. Here the CDR3 DNA reads TGTGCCAGCAGTGAAGAGGGACCCAGCTATGGCTACACCTTC.

The chain combines TRBV29-1 with TRBJ2-3; 8 bases agree with TRBD1. The V gene end was trimmed by 5 bases and the J gene end by 0 bases; junction bases not matched to a gene: 4. CDR1 is SQVTM and CDR2 is ANQGSEA in the germline V gene. The CDR3 extends over 14 amino acids. CDR3 protein: CSVHQGASTDTQYF. The CDR3 coding sequence is TGCAGCGTTCATCAGGGGGCAAGCACAGATACGCAGTATTTT.

This clonotype was counted between two and nine times. The chain employs TRBV28 and TRBJ2-3, with 9 bases identical to TRBD1. V gave up 6 bases and J gave up 13 bases; unmatched junction bases: 2. In germline, CDR1 is MDHEN, CDR2 SYDVKM. The CDR3 totals 10 residues. As DNA, the CDR3 is TGTGCCAGCAGCGGGACAGGGAAGTATTTT. Protein sequence: CASSGTGKYF.

The chain couples TRBV2 to TRBJ2-3; D is uncertain. CDR1 is SNHLY, CDR2 FYNNEI, per germline. This CDR3 region has 14 residues. Trimming cost V 2 bases and J 3 bases, with 9 bases left between them. The CDR3: CASSETGKTDTQYF. DNA for the CDR3: TGTGCCAGCAGTGAAACCGGCAAAACAGATACGCAGTATTTT.

This clonotype has ten or more counts. The rearrangement uses TRBV6-2 or TRBV6-3 and TRBJ2-7; 9 positions agree with TRBD1. The CDR3 has 13 residues. CDR1 and CDR2 from the germline V gene are MNHEY and SVGEGT. The V and J ends lost 5 bases and 6 bases, in that order; junction bases with no gene match: 5. The chain's CDR3 is CASSREDRGEQYF. The CDR3 DNA sequence: TGTGCCAGCAGTCGGGAGGACAGGGGCGAGCAGTACTTC.

The chain recombines TRBV7-2 with TRBJ2-7, with 9 nucleotides matching TRBD1. Germline V lookup: CDR1 SGHTA, CDR2 FQGNSA. J lost 5 bases, V lost 2 bases, and 7 bases had no gene match. The CDR3 is 15 residues long. For the CDR3, the DNA is TGTGCCAGCAGCTTACGGGGACGGACAGGGGACGAGCAGTACTTC. Its translation: CASSLRGRTGDEQYF.

The chain carries TRBV7-6 and TRBJ2-6; 9 bases agree with TRBD1. V lost 5 bases and J lost 3; bases outside the gene matches: 8. CDR3 length: 17 residues. From germline, CDR1 is SGHVS and CDR2 FNYEAQ. CDR3: CASSPRGTGSGANVLTF. The CDR3 coding sequence is TGTGCCAGCAGCCCAAGGGGGACAGGGAGTGGGGCCAACGTCCTGACTTTC.

The chain is built from TRBV28 and TRBJ2-1, with a weak D call TRBD2 (6 bases). V dropped 7 bases and J dropped 0 bases, with 13 bases sitting between them. Per the germline V gene, CDR1 is MDHEN and CDR2 is SYDVKM. The CDR3 totals 15 residues. CDR3 nucleotides: TGTGCCAGCACCCCCGGGAGTGTCTCCTACAATGAGCAGTTCTTC. Amino acids: CASTPGSVSYNEQFF. Full variable domain (missing parts from reference TRBV28 and TRBJ2-1): DVKVTQSSRYLVKRTGEKVFLECVQDMDHENMFWYRQDPGLGLRLIYFSYDVKMKEKGDIPEGYSVSREKKERFSLILESASTNQTSMYLCASTPGSVSYNEQFFGPGTRLTVL.

V gene TRBV6-2 or TRBV6-3 combines with J gene TRBJ2-1; 9 positions match TRBD1. The trim removed 7 bases at V and 8 bases at J, leaving 12 bases unmatched. This CDR3 region has 15 residues. Germline lookup yields CDR1 MNHEY and CDR2 SVGEGT. The CDR3 protein is CASNAGTGQWDEQFF. The CDR3 nucleotides are TGTGCCAGCAACGCCGGGACAGGGCAATGGGATGAGCAGTTCTTC.

This clonotype has just a few counts. This chain joins TRBV28 and TRBJ1-1; TRBD1 might be the D (5 bases). CDR3 length: 16 amino acids. Germline-derived CDR1 and CDR2 are MDHEN and SYDVKM. V was trimmed by 8 bases and J by 8 bases, leaving 27 bases between them. The DNA of the CDR3 is TGTGCCAGCTCCGAGGACATTCCTCTGGGCCGGGTCGAAGCTTTCTTT. This sequence encodes CASSEDIPLGRVEAFF.

The chain has TRBV11-1 and TRBJ2-7, with 7 bases that match TRBD1. V gave up 6 bases and J gave up 1 base; unmatched junction bases: 9. This CDR3 has 15 residues. Germline values: CDR1 SGHAT, CDR2 FQDESV (reference sequence). The CDR3 reads CASRGEGAASYEQYF. The DNA of the CDR3 is TGTGCCAGCAGAGGAGAGGGGGCGGCTTCCTACGAGCAGTACTTC.

The V call is TRBV20-1, the J call TRBJ1-1; 8 bases agree with TRBD1. The CDR3 extends over 14 amino acids. V shed 5 bases and J 1 base; nucleotides not matched to a gene: 6. Germline CDR1 and CDR2: DFQATT and SNEGSKA (reference sequence). The CDR3: CSAPRDRTNTEAFF. The CDR3 coding sequence is TGCAGTGCTCCCCGGGACAGGACGAACACTGAAGCTTTCTTT.

J is TRBJ1-2 and V is TRBV24-1, with D possibly matching TRBD1 (6 bases). With 3 bases removed from V and 5 bases from J, the gap between germline ends came to 9 bases. In germline, CDR1 is KGHDR, CDR2 SFDVKD. The CDR3 length is 13 residues. The DNA for the CDR3 is TGTGCCACCAGTGATGGGACATCGTATGGCTACACCTTC. Its translation is CATSDGTSYGYTF.

This rearrangement joins TRBV6-2 or TRBV6-3 to TRBJ2-7; TRBD2 aligns across 8 bases. V was pared by 8 bases and J by 4 bases, with 13 bases of the junction left unmatched. Germline V gene data show CDR1 as MNHEY and CDR2 as SVGEGT. The CDR3 covers 15 residues. The CDR3 spells CASDPGGRRTYEQYF. The CDR3 coding sequence is TGTGCCAGCGATCCGGGCGGGAGGAGGACGTACGAGCAGTACTTC.

This clonotype was seen a handful of times. The genes are TRBV10-3 and TRBJ2-7; D might be TRBD1 or TRBD2, each matching 5 bases. CDR1 and CDR2 from the germline V gene are ENHRY and SYGVKD. The CDR3 is 12 amino acids. The V end was cut by 6 bases, the J end by 5 bases, with 11 bases between. The CDR3 reads CAIRGTSDEQYF. DNA for the CDR3: TGTGCCATCAGGGGGACGTCGGACGAGCAGTACTTC.

This clonotype was counted only a few times. The gene calls are TRBV7-2 and TRBJ2-3; 8 positions agree with TRBD2. The germline V gene encodes CDR1 SGHTA and CDR2 FQGNSA. The J segment lost 4 bases and the V segment lost 2 bases, leaving 8 bases of the junction unmatched. The CDR3 has 16 residues. CDR3 amino acids: CASSLRPAGDADTQYF. Here the CDR3 DNA reads TGTGCCAGCAGCTTAAGGCCAGCGGGAGATGCAGATACGCAGTATTTT.